This T cell receptor beta chain was captured in a study of response to subunit inactivated influenza vaccine (dated by TCRdb to between 2017 and 2018). About the full investigation: Deep quantitative T cell receptor repertoire profiling was used in the study to track responses to a trivalent subunit inactivated influenza vaccine. Broader findings and caveats from the paper: The authors proposed that each seasonal influenza vaccination may bring in only a limited number of new T cells.

Libraries were constructed by RT-PCR. Sequencing took place on an Illumina HiSeq 2500. The public reads were quality trimmed at Q25 with fastp and then assembled into clones with MiXCR by TCRdb, keeping productive beta chains. Every distinct CDR3 protein forms one entry, paired with its most common genes and DNA. The sample table shows around 480,000 distinct CDR3 sequences, and approximately 15% are seen once. Less than 4% of the sample lies in the top ten. This clonotype turned up a few times. Its recognized antigen is unknown. The input lacks base qualities; no much larger clone sits a single base away. This receptor was obtained from a man aged 50-75 years who received an inactivated influenza vaccine. Donor details come from another sample of the same person, matched by shared clones. This sample comprised CD4+ T cells sorted from PBMCs, obtained about 24 months after vaccination.

This receptor has the CDR3 CASSQQTADTQYF. The base sequence is TGCGCCAGCAGCCAACAGACAGCAGATACGCAGTATTTT. The chain joins TRBV4-1 to TRBJ2-3, with a weak D call of TRBD1 (5 bases match). For CDR1 and CDR2, the germline V gene lists MGHRA and YSYEKL. Its CDR3 holds 13 amino acids, cysteine through phenylalanine. Only CDR3 DNA is held: 39 bases, read in frame from base 1. The junction carries 7 bases between V and J, which are trimmed by 2 bases and 4 bases respectively.